This T cell receptor (beta chain) was found in a study of blood T cell repertoires in COVID-19. Study in general: Whether acute or convalescent, the COVID-19 samples came from the United States, Italy and Spain.

Per the original data handling: Amplified reference gene primers provided the basis for estimating nucleated cell counts. Profiled with immunoSEQ multiplex PCR; TCRdb holds only in-frame clones, not every one. D and trimming were read from the DNA, whereas the V and J calls and clone size are those reported in that table. The repertoire consists of around 310,000 clones, with around 89% occurring once and the leading ten covering 1%. In Seattle, patients joined the study during active infection and were tracked longitudinally. Germline V gives CDR1 MNHEY, CDR2 SVGEGT. There are 13 residues in the CDR3. The V end was cut by 5 bases, the J end by 1 base, with 8 bases between.

This chain joins TRBV6-2 or TRBV6-3 and TRBJ1-1; perhaps TRBD1 as D (5 bases). This TCR came from a woman between 35 and 50 years old with COVID-19, enrolled during active disease. The sequenced material came from peripheral blood. The CDR3 nucleotides are TGTGCCAGCAGTCGACAGTGGAACACTGAAGCTTTCTTT. This gives the protein CASSRQWNTEAFF.